This T cell receptor beta chain was recovered during a study of T cell clonality in common variable immunodeficiency. Study observations and caveats: Compared with controls, CVID subjects had fewer shared TCRbeta clones. Compared with healthy controls, CVID subjects showed increased TCRbeta clonality, mostly in about a third.

Germline CDR1 and CDR2: SGHRS and YFSETQ. The CDR3 totals 14 residues. V was cut by 6 bases and J by 1 base, with 13 bases left in between. The protocol was immunoSEQ multiplex PCR, while the TCRdb copy is restricted to in-frame clones and leaves out a portion. This sample carries 45,000 to 55,000 clones, none of them present only once. This clone was seen at least ten times. Its specificity is unknown. The CDR3 end lies 3 residues beyond the end of the read and is filled in from the germline J gene. Sequenced material: peripheral blood mononuclear cells. The chain recombines TRBV5-1 with TRBJ1-1; D possibly corresponds to TRBD1 (6 bases). This clonotype was obtained from a person aged 18-69 years in good health. The covered CDR3 bases are TGCGCCAGCACCCCTATGACAGGGAACACTGAA. Its translation: CASTPMTGNTE. The full CDR3 protein is CASTPMTGNTEAFF.